These 13 T cell receptor beta chains originate from one sample sequenced in a study of T cell repertoires in aging, cancer and after chemotherapy. The template was genomic DNA from peripheral blood, not RNA. TRB rearrangements spanning V, D and J were amplified using mixed TRB-A/B primers. TCRdb re-derived calls from the multiplex PCR reads in MiXCR, one entry per CDR3 protein. The sample includes around 1,900 distinct CDR3 sequences, around 26% of them seen just once. Material for sequencing was blood. These receptors were taken from a human donor in good health.

As for this clonotype: A junction end diverges from the germline sequence, so it may reflect a read error. The V gene is TRBV24-1, the J gene TRBJ2-1; 7 nucleotides match TRBD2. CDR3 length: 15 residues. Germline loops: CDR1 KGHDR, CDR2 SFDVKD. CDR3 nucleotide sequence: TGTGCCACCGGTGATACTAGCGTCGGGGGCAATGAGCAGTTCTTC. Translated, it gives CATGDTSVGGNEQFF.

The chain uses TRBV27 and TRBJ2-5; TRBD2 is a possible D gene (6 bases). Germline lookup yields CDR1 MNHEY and CDR2 SMNVEV (reference sequence). This CDR3 is 14 amino acids long. V was shortened by 8 bases and J by 1 base, with 14 bases between the two germline ends. The CDR3 protein is CASSPTSSQETQYF. Written as DNA, the CDR3 is TGTGCCAGCTCACCTACTAGCTCCCAAGAGACCCAGTACTTC.

As for this clonotype: A much larger clone lies a single base off, so this may be a read error. This sequence joins TRBV30 and TRBJ2-3; no clear D gene. This CDR3 contains 12 residues. CDR1 and CDR2 (germline): GTSNPN, SVGIG (reference sequence). The CDR3 DNA reads TGTGCCTGGAGTGTTGGAACAGATACGCGGTATTTT. It specifies CAWSVGTDTRYF.

Concerning this clonotype itself: A much more abundant neighbour one base away suggests this may be a read error. It is likely a read error, because the conserved phenylalanine at the end of the CDR3 is missing. The DNA for the CDR3 is TGTGCCAGCAGCCAGAAAGGACTAGCGGGGCGAGAGCAGTACCTC. Its protein is CASSQKGLAGREQYL. V gene TRBV27 combines with J gene TRBJ2-7; 12 bases match TRBD2. Germline CDR1 reads MNHEY; CDR2 reads SMNVEV (reference sequence). The CDR3 has 15 amino acids. With 6 bases clipped from V and 7 bases from J, the junction kept 10 bases outside the gene matches.

This clonotype occurred a few times. The chain has TRBV24-1 and TRBJ2-3; D may be TRBD1 (5 bases). There are 14 residues in the CDR3. From germline, CDR1 is KGHDR and CDR2 SFDVKD. Between the trimmed V and J ends, which lost 12 bases and 2 bases, there was a span of 17 bases. CDR3 loop: CAVEPDKNTDTQYF. The CDR3 nucleotides are TGTGCCGTGGAGCCGGACAAGAACACAGATACGCAGTATTTT.

This clonotype qualifies as medium-sized. The rearrangement uses TRBV6-2 or TRBV6-3 and TRBJ2-5; TRBD2 matches 9 bases. Per germline, CDR1 MNHEY and CDR2 SVGEGT. J gave up 4 bases and V 6 bases, and 6 bases lay outside the gene matches. The CDR3 covers 14 residues. The CDR3 sequence: CASSNSGSPETQYF. In DNA form, the CDR3 reads TGTGCCAGCAGCAATAGCGGGAGCCCAGAGACCCAGTACTTC.

Relative to its sample, this clonotype is large. The V and J genes are TRBV6-1 and TRBJ1-2; D is ambiguous. Germline V CDR1 and CDR2: MNHNS, SASEGT. The CDR3 has 14 residues. The V end lost 3 bases, the J end lost 4 bases, and 12 bases lay between the germline ends. CDR3 nucleotides: TGTGCCAGCAGTGAGTCAGGACGATTCTATGGCTACACCTTC. Its protein product is CASSESGRFYGYTF.

In this sample, this clonotype turned up a few times. The rearrangement joins TRBV6-2 or TRBV6-3 to TRBJ1-2, with D possibly matching TRBD1 (6 bases). Trimming left V 5 bases short and J 3 bases short, with 13 bases between. CDR1 is MNHEY and CDR2 is SVGEGT in the germline V gene. The length of the CDR3 is 14 residues. The CDR3, as DNA: TGTGCCAGCAGTGAACAGGGACCAGACTATGGCTACACCTTC. Its translation: CASSEQGPDYGYTF.

Worth noting for this clonotype: A much larger clone lies one base from this, so it may be a read error. V is TRBV27 and J is TRBJ2-5, with D tentatively TRBD1 (5 bases). Germline V CDR1 and CDR2: MNHEY, SMNVEV (reference sequence). There are 14 residues in the CDR3. The CDR3 loop is CVSAPGHSQETQYF. CDR3 nucleotide sequence: TGTGTCAGCGCCCCAGGACATTCCCAAGAGACCCAGTACTTC.

On this clonotype: Just one base apart from a much larger clone, this may be a read error. The CDR3 bases are TGTGCCAGCAGGTTGGCGGGGTGGACAGATACGCAGTATTTT. Encoded protein: CASRLAGWTDTQYF. The chain uses TRBV6-2 or TRBV6-3 and TRBJ2-3; D perhaps matches TRBD2 (6 bases). Germline V gene sequence: CDR1 MNHEY, CDR2 SVGEGT. The CDR3 totals 14 residues. V lost 6 bases and J lost 3, with 13 bases in between.

This clonotype came up a few times. The chain has TRBV6-5 and TRBJ1-2, with TRBD1 matching over 9 bases. In germline, CDR1 is MNHEY, CDR2 SVGAGI. This CDR3 comprises 12 residues. V trimming: 5 bases; J trimming: 9 bases; junction bases outside the gene matches: 4. This CDR3 is CASSVGQGSYTF. For the CDR3, the DNA is TGTGCCAGCAGTGTGGGACAGGGAAGCTACACCTTC.

The genes are TRBV5-1 and TRBJ2-2, with 10 bases fitting TRBD2. The length of the CDR3 is 19 residues. Germline V gene lookup returns CDR1 SGHRS and CDR2 YFSETQ. V trimming: 4 bases; J trimming: 1 base; junction bases outside the gene matches: 13. The CDR3 spells CASSVTSGTSLRNTGELFF. The CDR3 bases are TGCGCCAGCAGCGTAACTAGCGGGACCTCGCTAAGGAACACCGGGGAGCTGTTTTTT.

This clonotype was seen only a few times. CDR3 amino acids: CASSHSDRGNQPQHF. Written as DNA, the CDR3 is TGTGCCAGCTCACATTCCGACAGGGGCAATCAGCCCCAGCATTTT. V usage is TRBV18 and J usage is TRBJ1-5; TRBD1 aligns across 7 bases. Losses at the gene ends were 4 bases for V and 2 bases for J; bases not matched to a gene: 5. This CDR3 is built from 15 residues. Per germline, CDR1 KGHSH and CDR2 LQKENI.